The rows below give T cell receptor beta chains drawn from one sample of a study of blood T cells in healthy people across ages. TCRdb reanalysed the 5' RACE reads using MiXCR and keeps one entry per CDR3 protein. Of around 850,000 distinct CDR3 sequences detected, under 40% appear once; the ten largest clones hold approximately 12%. Sequencing used blood. These receptors all stem from a man between 18 and 29 years old in good health. CDR3s include the opening cysteine and the closing phenylalanine or tryptophan.

TRBJ2-1 | TRBV4-1 | 16 | CASSQRGGPSYNEQFF
TRBJ2-1 | TRBV3-1 | 14 | CASSPVTQQNEQFF
TRBJ2-5 | TRBV7-2 | 15 | CASIISGGGYNEQYF
TRBJ2-7 | TRBV5-6 | 13 | CASSLARLYEQYF
. | TRBV27 | 13 | CAGSPAGIHEQYF
TRBJ2-1 | TRBV12-3/TRBV12-4 | 11 | CASSPENEQFF
TRBJ2-3 | TRBV21-1 | 16 | CASSKGVRTGKDTQYF
TRBJ2-6 | TRBV5-1 | 21 | CASSLVFGSGQGDSGANVLTF
TRBJ1-1 | TRBV12-3/TRBV12-4 | 14 | CASSLTGGYTEAFF
TRBJ1-6 | TRBV15 | 14 | CATSTRLVPSPLHF
TRBJ2-3 | TRBV6-1 | 15 | CASSELRLAGGPPYF
TRBJ1-1 | TRBV12-3/TRBV12-4 | 12 | CASRPLNTEAFF
TRBJ1-4 | TRBV5-6 | 15 | CASSLLQGAQEKLFF
TRBJ2-1 | TRBV7-2 | 16 | CASSFERLAGATIQFF
TRBJ2-1 | TRBV4-1 | 14 | CASSRGTAYNEQFF